This TCR beta chain is from a study of blood T cell repertoires in COVID-19. Assay used: immunoSEQ multiplex PCR; TCRdb lists only in-frame clones, some missing. The sample carries around 260,000 clones, roughly 88% recorded once. The CDR3 has 13 amino acids. The V gene lost 6 bases and the J gene lost 0 bases, with 8 bases spanning the gap. CDR1 and CDR2 from the germline V gene are MNHEY and SVGAGI. This rearrangement joins TRBV6-5 to TRBJ1-2; unclear D gene. This receptor was obtained from a woman in her 70s with COVID-19, enrolled during active disease. Input material: peripheral blood. The DNA for the CDR3 is TGTGCCAGCAGCCTCGACACTAACTATGGCTACACCTTC. Encoded protein: CASSLDTNYGYTF.